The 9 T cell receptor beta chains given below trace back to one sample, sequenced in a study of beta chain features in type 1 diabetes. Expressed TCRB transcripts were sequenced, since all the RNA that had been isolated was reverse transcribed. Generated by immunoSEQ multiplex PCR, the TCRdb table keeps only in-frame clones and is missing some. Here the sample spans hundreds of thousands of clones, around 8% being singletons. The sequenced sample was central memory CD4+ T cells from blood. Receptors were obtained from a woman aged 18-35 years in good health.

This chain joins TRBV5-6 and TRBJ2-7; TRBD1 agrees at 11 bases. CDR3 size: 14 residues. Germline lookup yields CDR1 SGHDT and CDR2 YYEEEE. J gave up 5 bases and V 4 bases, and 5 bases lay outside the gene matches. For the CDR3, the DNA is TGTGCCAGCAGCCCCGGACAGGGGGCTAACGAGCAGTACTTC. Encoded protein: CASSPGQGANEQYF.

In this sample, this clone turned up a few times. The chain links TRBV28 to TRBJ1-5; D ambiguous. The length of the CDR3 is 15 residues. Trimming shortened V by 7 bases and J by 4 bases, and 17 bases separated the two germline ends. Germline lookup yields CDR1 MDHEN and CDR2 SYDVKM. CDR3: CASTCDRETNQPQHF. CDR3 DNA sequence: TGTGCCAGCACCTGCGACCGAGAAACAAATCAGCCCCAGCATTTT.

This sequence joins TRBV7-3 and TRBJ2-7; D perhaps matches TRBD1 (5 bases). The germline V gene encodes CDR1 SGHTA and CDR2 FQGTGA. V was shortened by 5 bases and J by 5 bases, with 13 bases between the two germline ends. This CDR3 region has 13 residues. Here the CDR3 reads CASSRTPSDEQYF. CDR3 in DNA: TGTGCCAGCAGCAGGACACCGAGCGACGAGCAGTACTTC. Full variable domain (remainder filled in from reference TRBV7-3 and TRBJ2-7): GAGVSQTPSNKVTEKGKYVELRCDPISGHTALYWYRQSLGQGPEFLIYFQGTGAADDSGLPNDRFFAVRPEGSVSTLKIQRTERGDSAVYLCASSRTPSDEQYFGPGTRLTVT.

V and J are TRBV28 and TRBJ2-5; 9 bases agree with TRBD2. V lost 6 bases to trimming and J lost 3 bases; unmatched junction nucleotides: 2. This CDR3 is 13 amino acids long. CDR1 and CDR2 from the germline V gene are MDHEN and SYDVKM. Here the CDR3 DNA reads TGTGCCAGCAGCCGACTAGCGGAAGAGACCCAGTACTTC. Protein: CASSRLAEETQYF.

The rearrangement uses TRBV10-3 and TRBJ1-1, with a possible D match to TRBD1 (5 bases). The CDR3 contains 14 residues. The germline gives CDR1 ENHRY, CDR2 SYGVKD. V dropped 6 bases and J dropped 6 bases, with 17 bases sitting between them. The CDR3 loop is CAIRYGTEGAEAFF. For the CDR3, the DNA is TGTGCCATCAGGTACGGGACCGAAGGGGCTGAAGCTTTCTTT.

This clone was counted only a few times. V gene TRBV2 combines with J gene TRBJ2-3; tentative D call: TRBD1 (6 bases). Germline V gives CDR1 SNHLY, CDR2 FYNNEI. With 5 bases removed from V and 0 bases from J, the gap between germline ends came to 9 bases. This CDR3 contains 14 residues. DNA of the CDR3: TGTGCCAGCAGTTCGGGGACAAGCACAGATACGCAGTATTTT. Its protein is CASSSGTSTDTQYF.

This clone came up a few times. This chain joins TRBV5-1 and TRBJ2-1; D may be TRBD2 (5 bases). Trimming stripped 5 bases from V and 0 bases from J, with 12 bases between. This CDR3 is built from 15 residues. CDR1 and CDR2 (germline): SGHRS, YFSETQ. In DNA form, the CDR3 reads TGCGCCAGCAGTCTAGCCATATACTCCTACAATGAGCAGTTCTTC. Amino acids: CASSLAIYSYNEQFF.

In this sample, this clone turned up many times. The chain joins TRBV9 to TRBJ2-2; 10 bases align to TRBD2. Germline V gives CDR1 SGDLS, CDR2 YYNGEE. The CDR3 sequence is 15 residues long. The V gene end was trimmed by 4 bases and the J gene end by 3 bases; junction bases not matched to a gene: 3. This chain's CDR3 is CASSLLAGYTGELFF. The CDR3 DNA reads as TGTGCCAGCAGCTTACTAGCGGGGTACACCGGGGAGCTGTTTTTT.

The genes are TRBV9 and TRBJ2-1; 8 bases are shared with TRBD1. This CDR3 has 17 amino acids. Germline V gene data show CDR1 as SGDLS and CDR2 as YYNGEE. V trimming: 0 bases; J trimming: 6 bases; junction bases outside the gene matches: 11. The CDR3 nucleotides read TGTGCCAGCAGCGTAGACCCCGGACAGGGAGGCATCAATGAGCAGTTCTTC. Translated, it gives CASSVDPGQGGINEQFF.